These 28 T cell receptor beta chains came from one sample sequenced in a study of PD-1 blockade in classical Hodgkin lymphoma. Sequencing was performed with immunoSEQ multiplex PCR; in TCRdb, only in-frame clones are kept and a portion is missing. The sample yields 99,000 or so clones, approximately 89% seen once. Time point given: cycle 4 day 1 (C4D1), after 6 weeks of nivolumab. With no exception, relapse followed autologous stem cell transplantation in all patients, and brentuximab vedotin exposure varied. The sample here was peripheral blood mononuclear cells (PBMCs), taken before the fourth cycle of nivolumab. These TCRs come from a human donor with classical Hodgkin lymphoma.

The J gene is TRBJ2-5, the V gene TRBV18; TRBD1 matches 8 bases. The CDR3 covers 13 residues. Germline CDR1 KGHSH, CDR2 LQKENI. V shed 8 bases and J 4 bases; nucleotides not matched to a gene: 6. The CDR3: CASTDRGGETQYF. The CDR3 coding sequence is TGTGCCAGCACAGACAGGGGAGGAGAGACCCAGTACTTC.

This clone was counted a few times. The CDR3 DNA follows: TGTGCCAGCAGCCCCCATGGAGGGGTCACCTACGAGCAGTACTTC. Translated: CASSPHGGVTYEQYF. This sequence joins TRBV7-2 and TRBJ2-7; D might be TRBD2 (6 bases). Germline CDR1 SGHTA, CDR2 FQGNSA. This CDR3 is 15 amino acids long. Trimming took 5 bases from V and 2 from J, leaving 16 bases between them. Full variable domain (missing parts from reference TRBV7-2 and TRBJ2-7): GAGVSQSPSNKVTEKGKDVELRCDPISGHTALYWYRQSLGQGLEFLIYFQGNSAPDKSGLPSDRFSAERTGGSVSTLTIQRTQQEDSAVYLCASSPHGGVTYEQYFGPGTRLTVT.

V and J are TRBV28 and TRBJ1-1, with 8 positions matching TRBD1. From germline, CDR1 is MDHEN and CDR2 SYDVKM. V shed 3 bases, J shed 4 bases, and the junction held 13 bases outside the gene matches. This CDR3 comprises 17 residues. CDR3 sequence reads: CASSLRIDRGGSTEAFF. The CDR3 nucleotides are TGTGCCAGCAGTTTGCGCATCGACAGGGGAGGGAGCACTGAAGCTTTCTTT.

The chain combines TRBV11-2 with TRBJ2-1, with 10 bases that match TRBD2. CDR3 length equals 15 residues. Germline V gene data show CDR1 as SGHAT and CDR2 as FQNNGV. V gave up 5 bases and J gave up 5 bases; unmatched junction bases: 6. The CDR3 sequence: CASSPGLAMNNEQFF. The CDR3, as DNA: TGTGCCAGCAGCCCGGGACTAGCGATGAACAATGAGCAGTTCTTC.

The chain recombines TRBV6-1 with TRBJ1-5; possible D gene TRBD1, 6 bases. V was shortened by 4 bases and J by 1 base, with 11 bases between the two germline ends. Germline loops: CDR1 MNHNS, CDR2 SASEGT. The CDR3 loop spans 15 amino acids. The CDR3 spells CASSAAGQSNQPQHF. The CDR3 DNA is TGTGCCAGCAGTGCCGCCGGACAGAGCAATCAGCCCCAGCATTTT.

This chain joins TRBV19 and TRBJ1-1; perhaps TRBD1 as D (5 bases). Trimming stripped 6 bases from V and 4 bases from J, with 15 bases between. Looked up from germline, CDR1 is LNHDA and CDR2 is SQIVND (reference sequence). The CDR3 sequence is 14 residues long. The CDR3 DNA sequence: TGTGCCAGTAGCCTCTTAAACGGGGGCACTGAAGCTTTCTTT. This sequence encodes CASSLLNGGTEAFF.

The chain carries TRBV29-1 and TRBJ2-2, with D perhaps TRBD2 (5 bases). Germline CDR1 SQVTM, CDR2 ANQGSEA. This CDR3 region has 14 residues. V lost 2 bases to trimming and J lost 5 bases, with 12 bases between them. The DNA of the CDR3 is TGCAGCGTTGAATTCCTCGAGGGAACCGGGGAGCTGTTTTTT. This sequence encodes CSVEFLEGTGELFF.

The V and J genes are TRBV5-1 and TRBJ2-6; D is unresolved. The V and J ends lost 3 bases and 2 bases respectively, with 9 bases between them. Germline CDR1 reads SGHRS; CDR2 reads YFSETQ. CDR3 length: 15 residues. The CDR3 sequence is CASSSLSPGANVLTF. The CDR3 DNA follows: TGCGCCAGCAGCTCTTTGTCTCCTGGGGCCAACGTCCTGACTTTC.

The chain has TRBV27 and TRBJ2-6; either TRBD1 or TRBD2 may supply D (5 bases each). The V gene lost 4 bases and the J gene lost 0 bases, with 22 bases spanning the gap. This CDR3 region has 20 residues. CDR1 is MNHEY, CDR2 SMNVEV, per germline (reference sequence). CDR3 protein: CASSSWGPGRSDSGANVLTF. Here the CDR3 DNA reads TGTGCCAGCAGTTCATGGGGCCCGGGACGGTCCGACTCTGGGGCCAACGTCCTGACTTTC.

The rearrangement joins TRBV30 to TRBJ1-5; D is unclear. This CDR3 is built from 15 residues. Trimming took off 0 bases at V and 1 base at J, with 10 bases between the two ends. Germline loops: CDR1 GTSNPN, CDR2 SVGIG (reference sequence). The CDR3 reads CAWSVLGESNQPQHF. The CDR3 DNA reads TGTGCCTGGAGTGTACTCGGGGAAAGCAATCAGCCCCAGCATTTT.

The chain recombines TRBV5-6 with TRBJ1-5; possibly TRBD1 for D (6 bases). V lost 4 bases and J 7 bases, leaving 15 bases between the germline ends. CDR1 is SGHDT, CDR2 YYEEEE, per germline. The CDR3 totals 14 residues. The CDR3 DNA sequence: TGTGCCAGCAGCCCCCGGGCAGGGGAGCAGCCCCAGCATTTT. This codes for CASSPRAGEQPQHF.

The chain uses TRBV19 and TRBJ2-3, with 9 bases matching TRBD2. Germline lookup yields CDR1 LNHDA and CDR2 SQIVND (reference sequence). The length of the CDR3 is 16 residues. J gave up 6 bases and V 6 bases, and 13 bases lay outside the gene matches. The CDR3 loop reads CASSSIGTSWIDTQYF. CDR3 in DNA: TGTGCCAGTAGCTCAATCGGGACTAGCTGGATTGATACGCAGTATTTT.

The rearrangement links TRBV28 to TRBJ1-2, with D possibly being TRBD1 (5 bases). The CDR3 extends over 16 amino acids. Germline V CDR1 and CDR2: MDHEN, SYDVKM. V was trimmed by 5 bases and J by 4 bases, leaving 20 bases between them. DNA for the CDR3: TGTGCCAGCAGTCCCCCCCTTCGAGGGGCTGTCTATGGCTACACCTTC. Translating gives CASSPPLRGAVYGYTF.

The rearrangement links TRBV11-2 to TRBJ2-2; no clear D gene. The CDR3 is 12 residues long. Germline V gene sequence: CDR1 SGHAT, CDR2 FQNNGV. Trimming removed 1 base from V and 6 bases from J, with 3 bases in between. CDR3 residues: CASSLASGELFF. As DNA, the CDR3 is TGTGCCAGCAGCTTAGCATCCGGGGAGCTGTTTTTT. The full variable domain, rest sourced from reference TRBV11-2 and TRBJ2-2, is EAGVAQSPRYKIIEKRQSVAFWCNPISGHATLYWYQQILGQGPKLLIQFQNNGVVDDSQLPKDRFSAERLKGVDSTLKIQPAKLEDSAVYLCASSLASGELFFGEGSRLTVL.

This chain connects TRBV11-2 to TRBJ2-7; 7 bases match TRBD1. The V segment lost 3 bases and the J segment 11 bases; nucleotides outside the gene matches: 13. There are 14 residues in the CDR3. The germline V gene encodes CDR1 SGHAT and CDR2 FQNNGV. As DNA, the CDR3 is TGTGCCAGCAGCTTGGGGACAGATCCTCCGGGGAAGTACTTC. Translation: CASSLGTDPPGKYF.

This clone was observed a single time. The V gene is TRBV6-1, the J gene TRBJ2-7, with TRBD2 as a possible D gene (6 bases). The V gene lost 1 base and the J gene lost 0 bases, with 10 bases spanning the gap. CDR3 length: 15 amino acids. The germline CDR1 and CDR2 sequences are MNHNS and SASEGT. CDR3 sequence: CASSEGGTASYEQYF. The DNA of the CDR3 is TGTGCCAGCAGTGAAGGGGGGACTGCCTCCTACGAGCAGTACTTC.

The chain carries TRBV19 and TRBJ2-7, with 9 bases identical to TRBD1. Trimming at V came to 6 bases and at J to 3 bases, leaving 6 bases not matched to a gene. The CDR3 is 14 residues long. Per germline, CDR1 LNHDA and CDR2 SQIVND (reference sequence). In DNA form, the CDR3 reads TGTGCCAGTAGACCCCCGGGACAGGGCTACGAGCAGTACTTC. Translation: CASRPPGQGYEQYF.

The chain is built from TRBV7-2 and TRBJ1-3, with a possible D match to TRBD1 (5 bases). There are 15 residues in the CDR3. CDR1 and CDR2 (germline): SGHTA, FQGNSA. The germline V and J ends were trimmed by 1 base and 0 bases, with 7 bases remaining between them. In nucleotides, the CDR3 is TGTGCCAGCAGCTTAGTAGGGGACTCTGGAAACACCATATATTTT. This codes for CASSLVGDSGNTIYF.

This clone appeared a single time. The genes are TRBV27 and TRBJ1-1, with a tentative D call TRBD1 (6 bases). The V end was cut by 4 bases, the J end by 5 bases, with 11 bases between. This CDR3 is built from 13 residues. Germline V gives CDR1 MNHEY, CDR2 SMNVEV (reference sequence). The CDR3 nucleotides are TGTGCCAGCAGTTCCACAGGGAAGACTGAAGCTTTCTTT. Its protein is CASSSTGKTEAFF.

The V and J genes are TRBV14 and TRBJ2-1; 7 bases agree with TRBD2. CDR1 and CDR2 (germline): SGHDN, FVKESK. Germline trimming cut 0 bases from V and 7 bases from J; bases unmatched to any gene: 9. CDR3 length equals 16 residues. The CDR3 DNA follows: TGTGCCAGCAGCCAAGAAAGGCTAGCGGTGTCGAATGAGCAGTTCTTC. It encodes CASSQERLAVSNEQFF.

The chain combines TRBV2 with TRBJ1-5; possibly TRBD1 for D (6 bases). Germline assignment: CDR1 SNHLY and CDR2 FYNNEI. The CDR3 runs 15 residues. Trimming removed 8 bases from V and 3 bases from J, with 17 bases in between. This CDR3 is CASRGAGAFNQPQHF. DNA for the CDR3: TGTGCCAGCCGTGGGGCAGGGGCTTTCAATCAGCCCCAGCATTTT.

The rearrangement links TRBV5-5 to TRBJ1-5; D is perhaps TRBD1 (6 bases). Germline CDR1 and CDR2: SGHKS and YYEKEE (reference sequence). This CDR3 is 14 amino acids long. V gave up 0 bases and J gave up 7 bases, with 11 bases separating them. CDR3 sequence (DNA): TGTGCCAGCAGCTTGGCACAGGGCGGCCAGCCCCAGCATTTT. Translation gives CASSLAQGGQPQHF.

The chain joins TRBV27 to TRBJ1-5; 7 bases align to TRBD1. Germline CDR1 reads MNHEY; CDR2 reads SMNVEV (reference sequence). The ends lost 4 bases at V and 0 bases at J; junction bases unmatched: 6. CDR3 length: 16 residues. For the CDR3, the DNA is TGTGCCAGCAGTTCCATTCAGGGGGTTAGCAATCAGCCCCAGCATTTT. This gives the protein CASSSIQGVSNQPQHF.

The CDR3 DNA sequence: TGTGCCAGCACCCCAGGGGATCAAGAGACCCAGTACTTC. Its translation: CASTPGDQETQYF. The V call is TRBV7-6, the J call TRBJ2-5, with D possibly matching TRBD1 (6 bases). CDR3 length: 13 amino acids. The ends were cut back, 7 bases at V and 2 bases at J, with 11 bases in the middle. Germline V lookup: CDR1 SGHVS, CDR2 FNYEAQ. The whole variable domain, filled in from reference TRBV7-6 and TRBJ2-5, reads GAGVSQSPRYKVTKRGQDVALRCDPISGHVSLYWYRQALGQGPEFLTYFNYEAQQDKSGLPNDRFSAERPEGSISTLTIQRTEQRDSAMYRCASTPGDQETQYFGPGTRLLVL.

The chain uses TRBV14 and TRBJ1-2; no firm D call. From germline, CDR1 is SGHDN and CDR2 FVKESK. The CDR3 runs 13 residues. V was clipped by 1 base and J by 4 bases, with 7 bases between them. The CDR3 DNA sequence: TGTGCCAGCAGCCAAGCCGTGCGCTATGGCTACACCTTC. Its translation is CASSQAVRYGYTF.

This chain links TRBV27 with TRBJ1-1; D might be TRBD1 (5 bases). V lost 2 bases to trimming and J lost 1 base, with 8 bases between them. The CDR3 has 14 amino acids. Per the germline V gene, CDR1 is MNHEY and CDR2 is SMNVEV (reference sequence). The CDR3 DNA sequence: TGTGCCAGCAGTTTACGTGGGGGGAACACTGAAGCTTTCTTT. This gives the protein CASSLRGGNTEAFF.

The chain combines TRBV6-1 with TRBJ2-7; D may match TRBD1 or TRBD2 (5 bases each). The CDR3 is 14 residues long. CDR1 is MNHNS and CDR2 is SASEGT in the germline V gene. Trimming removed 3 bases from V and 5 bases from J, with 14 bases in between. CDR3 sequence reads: CASSETSRDHEQYF. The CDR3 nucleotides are TGTGCCAGCAGTGAGACAAGCAGGGACCACGAGCAGTACTTC.

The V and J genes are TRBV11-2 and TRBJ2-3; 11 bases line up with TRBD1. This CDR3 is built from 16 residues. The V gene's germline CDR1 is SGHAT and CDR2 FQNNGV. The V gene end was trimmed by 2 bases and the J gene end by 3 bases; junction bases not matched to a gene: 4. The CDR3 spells CASSLLGTGGTDTQYF. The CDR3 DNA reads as TGTGCCAGCAGCTTATTGGGGACAGGGGGGACAGATACGCAGTATTTT.